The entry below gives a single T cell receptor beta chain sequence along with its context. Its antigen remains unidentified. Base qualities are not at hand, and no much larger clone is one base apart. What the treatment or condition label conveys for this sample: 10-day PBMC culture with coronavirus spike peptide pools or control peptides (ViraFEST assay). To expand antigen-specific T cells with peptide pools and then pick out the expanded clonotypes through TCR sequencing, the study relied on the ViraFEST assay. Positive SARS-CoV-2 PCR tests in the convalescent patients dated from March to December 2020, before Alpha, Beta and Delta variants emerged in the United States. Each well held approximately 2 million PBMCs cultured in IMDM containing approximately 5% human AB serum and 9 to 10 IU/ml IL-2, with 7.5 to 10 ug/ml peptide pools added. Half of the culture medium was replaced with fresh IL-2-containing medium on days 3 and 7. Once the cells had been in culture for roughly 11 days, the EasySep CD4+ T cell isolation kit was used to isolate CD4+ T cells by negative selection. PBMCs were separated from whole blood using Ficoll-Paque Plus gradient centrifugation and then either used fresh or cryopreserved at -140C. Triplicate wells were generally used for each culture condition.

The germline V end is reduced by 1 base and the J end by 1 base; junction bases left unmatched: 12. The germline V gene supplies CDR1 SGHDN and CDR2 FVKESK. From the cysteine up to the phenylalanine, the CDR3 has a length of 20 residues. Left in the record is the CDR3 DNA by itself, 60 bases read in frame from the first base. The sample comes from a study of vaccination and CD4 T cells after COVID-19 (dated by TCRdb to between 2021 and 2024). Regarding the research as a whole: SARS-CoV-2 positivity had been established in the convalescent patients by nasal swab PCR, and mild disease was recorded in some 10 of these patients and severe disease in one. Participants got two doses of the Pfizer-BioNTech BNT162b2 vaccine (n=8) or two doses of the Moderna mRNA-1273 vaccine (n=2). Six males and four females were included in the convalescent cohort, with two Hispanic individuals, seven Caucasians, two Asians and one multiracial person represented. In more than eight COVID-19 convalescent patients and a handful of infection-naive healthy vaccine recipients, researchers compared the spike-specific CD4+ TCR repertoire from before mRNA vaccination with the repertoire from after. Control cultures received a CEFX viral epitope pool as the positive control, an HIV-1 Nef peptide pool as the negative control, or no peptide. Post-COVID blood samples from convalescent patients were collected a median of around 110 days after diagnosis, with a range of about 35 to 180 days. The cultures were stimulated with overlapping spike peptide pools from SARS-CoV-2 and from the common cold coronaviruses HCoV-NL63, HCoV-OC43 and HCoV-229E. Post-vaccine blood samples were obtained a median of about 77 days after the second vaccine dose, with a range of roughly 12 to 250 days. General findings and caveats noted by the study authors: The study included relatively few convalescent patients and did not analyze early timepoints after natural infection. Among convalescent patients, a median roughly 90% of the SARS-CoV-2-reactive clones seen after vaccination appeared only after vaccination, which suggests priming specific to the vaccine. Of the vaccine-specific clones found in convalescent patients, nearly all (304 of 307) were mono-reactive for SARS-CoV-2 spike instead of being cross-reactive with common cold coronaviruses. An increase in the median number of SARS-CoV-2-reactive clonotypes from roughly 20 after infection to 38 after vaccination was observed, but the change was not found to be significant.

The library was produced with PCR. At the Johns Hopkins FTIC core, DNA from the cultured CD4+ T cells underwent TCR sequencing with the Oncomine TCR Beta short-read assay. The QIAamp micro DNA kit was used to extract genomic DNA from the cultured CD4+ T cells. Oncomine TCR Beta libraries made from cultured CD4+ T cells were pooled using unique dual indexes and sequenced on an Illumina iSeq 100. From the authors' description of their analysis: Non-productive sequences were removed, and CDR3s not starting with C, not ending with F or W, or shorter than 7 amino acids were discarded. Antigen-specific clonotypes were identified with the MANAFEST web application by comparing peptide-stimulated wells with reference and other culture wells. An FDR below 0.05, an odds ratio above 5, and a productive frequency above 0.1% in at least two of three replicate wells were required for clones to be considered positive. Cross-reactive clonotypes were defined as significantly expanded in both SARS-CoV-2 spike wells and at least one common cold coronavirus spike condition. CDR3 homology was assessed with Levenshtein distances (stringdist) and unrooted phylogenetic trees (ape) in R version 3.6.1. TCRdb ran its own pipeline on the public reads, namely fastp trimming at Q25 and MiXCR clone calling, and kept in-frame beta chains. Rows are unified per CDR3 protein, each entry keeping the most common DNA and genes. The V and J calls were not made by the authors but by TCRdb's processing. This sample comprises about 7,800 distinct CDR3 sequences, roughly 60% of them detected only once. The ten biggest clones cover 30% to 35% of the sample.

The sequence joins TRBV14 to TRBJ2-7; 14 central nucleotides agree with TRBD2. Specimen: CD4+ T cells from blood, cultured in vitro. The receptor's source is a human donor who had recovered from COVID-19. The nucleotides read TGTGCCAGCAGCCAAGTGAGAGCCGGGACTAGCGGGAGAATGTCCTACGAGCAGTACTTC. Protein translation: CASSQVRAGTSGRMSYEQYF.